This T cell receptor beta chain was sequenced during a study of T cell repertoires in cytomegalovirus infection. Overall study context: Shared public TCR beta signatures pointed to both CMV infection and a matching HLA type.

The V end was cut by 6 bases, the J end by 6 bases, with 14 bases between. This CDR3 is 14 amino acids long. Regarding the study as a whole: Cumulative public TCR beta family frequency identified carriers of CMV plus the relevant HLA.

MiXCR, run by TCRdb on the reads, gives a single entry per CDR3 protein. The data hold tens of thousands of distinct CDR3 sequences, with roughly 34% observed a single time. This clonotype was observed many times. No antigen is known for it. The V and J genes are TRBV12-3 or TRBV12-4 and TRBJ2-2; D ambiguous. This sequence was found in a human donor in good health (CMV status not recorded). Some clones in this sample may be carry-over from other donors' samples. Sequences were obtained from PBMCs, sequenced either directly or after in vitro stimulation (not recorded which). The DNA for the CDR3 is TGTGCCAGCAGCGGACCGACTGTGGCCGGGGAGCTGTTTTTT. It specifies CASSGPTVAGELFF.